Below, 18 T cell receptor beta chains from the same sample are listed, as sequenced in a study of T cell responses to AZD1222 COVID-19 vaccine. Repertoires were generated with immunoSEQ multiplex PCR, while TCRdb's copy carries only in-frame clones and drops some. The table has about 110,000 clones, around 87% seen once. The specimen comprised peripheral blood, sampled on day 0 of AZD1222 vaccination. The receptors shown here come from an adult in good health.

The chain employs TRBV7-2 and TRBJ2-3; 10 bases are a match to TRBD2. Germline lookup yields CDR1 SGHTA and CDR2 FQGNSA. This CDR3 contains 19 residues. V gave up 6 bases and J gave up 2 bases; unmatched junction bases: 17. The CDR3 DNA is TGTGCCAGCAGTATATCGCCCCCCGTAGGACTAGCGGCCACAGATACGCAGTATTTT. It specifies CASSISPPVGLAATDTQYF.

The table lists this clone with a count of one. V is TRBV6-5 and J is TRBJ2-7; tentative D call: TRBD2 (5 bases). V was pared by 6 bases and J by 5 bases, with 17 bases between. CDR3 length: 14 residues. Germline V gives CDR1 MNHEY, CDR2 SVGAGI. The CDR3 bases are TGTGCCAGCAGGCTCGAGGGAATAGCGAACGAGCAGTACTTC. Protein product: CASRLEGIANEQYF.

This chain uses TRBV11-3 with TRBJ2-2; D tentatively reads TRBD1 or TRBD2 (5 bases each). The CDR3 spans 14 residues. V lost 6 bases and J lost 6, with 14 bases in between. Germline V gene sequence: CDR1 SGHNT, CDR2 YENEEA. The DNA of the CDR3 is TGTGCCAGCAGGTCGGGGACGGGTCCCGGGGAGCTGTTTTTT. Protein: CASRSGTGPGELFF.

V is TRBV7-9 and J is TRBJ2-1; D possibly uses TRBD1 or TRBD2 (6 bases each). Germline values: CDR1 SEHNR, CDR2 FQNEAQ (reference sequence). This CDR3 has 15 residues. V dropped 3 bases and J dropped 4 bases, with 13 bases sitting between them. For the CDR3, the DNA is TGTGCCAGCAGCTTTTACCGGGGGCAGTACAATGAGCAGTTCTTC. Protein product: CASSFYRGQYNEQFF.

Here the CDR3 reads CASSLTRVEQYF. CDR3 DNA sequence: TGTGCCAGCAGCTTAACTCGGGTCGAGCAGTACTTC. V is TRBV7-2 and J is TRBJ2-7, with D hard to call. This CDR3 comprises 12 residues. Germline V gene data show CDR1 as SGHTA and CDR2 as FQGNSA. Trimming removed 2 bases at V and 6 bases at J, with 8 bases between.

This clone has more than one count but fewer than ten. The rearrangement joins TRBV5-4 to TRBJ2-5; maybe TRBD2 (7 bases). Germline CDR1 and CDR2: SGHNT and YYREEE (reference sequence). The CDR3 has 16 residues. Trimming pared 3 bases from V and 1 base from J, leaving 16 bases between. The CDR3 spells CASSSMGGASQETQYF. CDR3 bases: TGTGCCAGCAGCTCTATGGGGGGGGCGAGCCAAGAGACCCAGTACTTC.

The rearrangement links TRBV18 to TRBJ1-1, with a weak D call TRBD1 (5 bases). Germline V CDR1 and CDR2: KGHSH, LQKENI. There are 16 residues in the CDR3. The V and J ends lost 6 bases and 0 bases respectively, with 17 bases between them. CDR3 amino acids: CASSPDRSFMNTEAFF. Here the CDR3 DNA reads TGTGCCAGCTCGCCTGACAGATCCTTCATGAACACTGAAGCTTTCTTT.

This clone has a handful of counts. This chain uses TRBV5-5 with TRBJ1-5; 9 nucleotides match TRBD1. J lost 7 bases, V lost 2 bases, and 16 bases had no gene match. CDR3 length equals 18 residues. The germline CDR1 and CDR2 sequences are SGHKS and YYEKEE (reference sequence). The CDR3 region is CASSFLYRDRVVSQPQHF. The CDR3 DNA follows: TGTGCCAGCAGCTTCCTCTACCGGGACAGGGTGGTAAGCCAGCCCCAGCATTTT.

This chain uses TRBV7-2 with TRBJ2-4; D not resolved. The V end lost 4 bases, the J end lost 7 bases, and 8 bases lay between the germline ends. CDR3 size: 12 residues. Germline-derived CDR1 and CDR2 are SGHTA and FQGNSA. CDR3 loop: CASSSFGNIQYF. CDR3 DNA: TGTGCCAGCAGCTCCTTTGGGAACATTCAGTACTTC.

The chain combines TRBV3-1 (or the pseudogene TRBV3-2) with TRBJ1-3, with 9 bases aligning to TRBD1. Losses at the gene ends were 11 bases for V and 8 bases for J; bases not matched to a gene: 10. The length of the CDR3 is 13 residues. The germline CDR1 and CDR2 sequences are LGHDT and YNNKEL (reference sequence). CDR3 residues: CARRDRVSDTIYF. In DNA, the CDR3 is TGTGCCCGGCGGGACAGGGTTTCGGACACCATATATTTT.

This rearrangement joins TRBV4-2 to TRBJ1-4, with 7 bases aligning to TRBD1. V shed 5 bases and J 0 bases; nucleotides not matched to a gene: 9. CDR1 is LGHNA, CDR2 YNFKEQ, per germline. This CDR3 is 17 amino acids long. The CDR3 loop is CASSTGDRDTTNEKLFF. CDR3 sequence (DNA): TGTGCCAGCAGCACGGGGGACAGAGATACAACTAATGAAAAACTGTTTTTT.

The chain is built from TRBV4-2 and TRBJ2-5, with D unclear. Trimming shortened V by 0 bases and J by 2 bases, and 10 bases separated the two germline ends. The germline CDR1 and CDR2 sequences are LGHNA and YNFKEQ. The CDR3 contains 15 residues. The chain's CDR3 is CASSQDVSRQETQYF. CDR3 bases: TGTGCCAGCAGCCAAGACGTAAGCCGTCAAGAGACCCAGTACTTC.

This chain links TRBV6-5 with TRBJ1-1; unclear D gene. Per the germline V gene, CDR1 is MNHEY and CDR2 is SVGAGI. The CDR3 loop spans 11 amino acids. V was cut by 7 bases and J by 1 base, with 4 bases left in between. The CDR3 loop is CASKKNTEAFF. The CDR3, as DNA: TGTGCCAGCAAAAAGAACACTGAAGCTTTCTTT.

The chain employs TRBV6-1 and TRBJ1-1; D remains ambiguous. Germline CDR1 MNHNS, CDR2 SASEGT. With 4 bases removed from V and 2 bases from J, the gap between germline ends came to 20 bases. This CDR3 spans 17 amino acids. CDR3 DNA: TGTGCCAGCAGTGGAAGGGCCTCCGGCGTAACAAACACTGAAGCTTTCTTT. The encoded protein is CASSGRASGVTNTEAFF.

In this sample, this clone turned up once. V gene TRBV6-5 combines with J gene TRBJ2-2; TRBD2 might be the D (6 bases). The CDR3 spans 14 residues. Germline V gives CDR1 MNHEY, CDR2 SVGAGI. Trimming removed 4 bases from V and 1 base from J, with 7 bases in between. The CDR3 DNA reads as TGTGCCAGCAGTTGGGGGGAGAACACCGGGGAGCTGTTTTTT. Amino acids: CASSWGENTGELFF.

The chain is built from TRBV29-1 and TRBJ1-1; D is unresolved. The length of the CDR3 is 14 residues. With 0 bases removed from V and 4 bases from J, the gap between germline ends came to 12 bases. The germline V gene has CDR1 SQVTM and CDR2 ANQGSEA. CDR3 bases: TGCAGCGTTGAAGATCTCGGGAAATCCACTGAAGCTTTCTTT. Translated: CSVEDLGKSTEAFF.

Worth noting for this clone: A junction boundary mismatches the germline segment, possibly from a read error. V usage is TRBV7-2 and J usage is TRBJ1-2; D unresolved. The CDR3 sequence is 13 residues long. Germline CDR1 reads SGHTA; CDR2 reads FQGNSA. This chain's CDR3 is CASSLGDKYGYTF. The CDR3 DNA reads TGTGCCAGCAGTTTAGGAGACAAATATGGCTACACCTTC. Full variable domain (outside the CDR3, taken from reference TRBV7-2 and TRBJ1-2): GAGVSQSPSNKVTEKGKDVELRCDPISGHTALYWYRQSLGQGLEFLIYFQGNSAPDKSGLPSDRFSAERTGGSVSTLTIQRTQQEDSAVYLCASSLGDKYGYTFGSGTRLTVV.

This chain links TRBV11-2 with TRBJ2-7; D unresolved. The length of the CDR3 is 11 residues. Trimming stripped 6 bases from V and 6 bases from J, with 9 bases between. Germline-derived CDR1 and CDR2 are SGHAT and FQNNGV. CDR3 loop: CASRTRGEQYF. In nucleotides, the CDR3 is TGTGCCAGCAGAACCAGAGGCGAGCAGTACTTC.